Listed below are T cell receptor beta chains from one sample, sequenced in a study of control samples from healthy donors and cancer patients. The method was immunoSEQ multiplex PCR; TCRdb's version includes in-frame clones alone and lacks a portion of them. This repertoire shows about 110,000 clones, approximately 82% found once; its top ten account for around 6.6%. Sequenced material: blood. These receptors came from a man aged 18 to 30 in good health. Both conserved end residues are trimmed from each CDR3.

v_gene	len	CDR3aa
TRBV19	12	ASSIDKATEKLF
TRBV7-5	13	ARSLGNVRESEAF
TRBV7-2	17	ASSLLRLSESGSGNTIY
TRBV4-3	15	ASSQVTGGAAKNIQY
TRBV6-5	12	ASTPRMGRAGYT
TRBV10-3	12	AISGPGARETQY
TRBV18	11	ASSPTVDTEAF
TRBV5-1	9	ASSSGNEQY
TRBV2	13	ASSEAGQGNEKLF
TRBV30	11	AWSYTGTGIPF
TRBV7-9	13	ASSSQGAAGNTIY
TRBV5-4	13	ASSLIGPVADTQY
TRBV6-5	10	ASSARRETQY
TRBV7-6	13	ASSLIAGPGNEQF
TRBV6-5	9	ASRGQGIAF
TRBV5-4	13	ASSLLPQGIHEQF